This TCR beta chain emerged from a study of blood T cells in healthy people across ages. General observations from the study: PBMCs that were unsorted prevented a conclusive naive versus antigen-experienced comparison. Estimates of total diversity, which came from one million sequenced T cells, were considered to be underestimates.

Trimming cost V 0 bases and J 4 bases; bases outside gene matches: 4. The length of the CDR3 is 14 residues. CDR1 and CDR2 from the germline V gene are SGDLS and YYNGEE. On this clonotype: Its cognate antigen is unknown.

A second PCR of about 7 to 12 cycles used a sample-barcoded 5' primer and a J-beta primer mix. TCRdb re-derived calls from the 5' RACE reads in MiXCR, one entry per CDR3 protein. Of 1 million to 1.2 million distinct CDR3 sequences listed, about two fifths are singletons. The donors, aged roughly 6 to 100, were healthy Caucasians from Russia. It was approximately 9 milliliters of peripheral blood that were drawn from each donor. This receptor was obtained from a man in his late teens or twenties in good health. This rearrangement joins TRBV9 to TRBJ2-7; 7 bases fit TRBD1. The sequencing input was blood. The CDR3, as DNA: TGTGCCAGCAGCGTAGGGGGGACAGTTTACGAGCAGTACTTC. It yields the protein CASSVGGTVYEQYF.